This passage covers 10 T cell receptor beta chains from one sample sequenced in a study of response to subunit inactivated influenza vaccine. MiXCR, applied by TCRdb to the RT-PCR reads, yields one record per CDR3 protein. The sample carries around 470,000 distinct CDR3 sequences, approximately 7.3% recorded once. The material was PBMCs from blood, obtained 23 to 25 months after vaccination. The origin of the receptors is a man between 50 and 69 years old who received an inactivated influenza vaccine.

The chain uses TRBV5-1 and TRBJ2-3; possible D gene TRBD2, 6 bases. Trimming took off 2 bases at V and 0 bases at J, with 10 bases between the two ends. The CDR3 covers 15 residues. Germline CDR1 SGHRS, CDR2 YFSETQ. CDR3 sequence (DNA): TGCGCCAGCAGCTTACGGGGACTTAGCACAGATACGCAGTATTTT. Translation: CASSLRGLSTDTQYF.

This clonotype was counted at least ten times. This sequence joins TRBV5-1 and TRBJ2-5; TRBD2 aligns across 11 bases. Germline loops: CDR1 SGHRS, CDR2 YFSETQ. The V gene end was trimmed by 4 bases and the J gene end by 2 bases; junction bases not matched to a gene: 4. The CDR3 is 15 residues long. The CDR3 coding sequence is TGCGCCAGCAGCAGTAGCGGGGGGGTTCAAGAGACCCAGTACTTC. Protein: CASSSSGGVQETQYF.

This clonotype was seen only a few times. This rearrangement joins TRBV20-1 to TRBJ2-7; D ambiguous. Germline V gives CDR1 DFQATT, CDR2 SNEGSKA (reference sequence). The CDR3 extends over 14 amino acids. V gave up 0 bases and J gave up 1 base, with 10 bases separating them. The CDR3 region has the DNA TGCAGTGCTAGAGATCCCAAGAGGTCCTACGAGCAGTACTTC. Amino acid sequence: CSARDPKRSYEQYF.

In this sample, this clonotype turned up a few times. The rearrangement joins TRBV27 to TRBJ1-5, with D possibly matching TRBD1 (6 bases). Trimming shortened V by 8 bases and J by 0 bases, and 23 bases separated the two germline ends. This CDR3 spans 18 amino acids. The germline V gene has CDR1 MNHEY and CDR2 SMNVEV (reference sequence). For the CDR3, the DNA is TGTGCCAGCCGTTACAGGGCCCGAGGGCTGGATAGCAATCAGCCCCAGCATTTT. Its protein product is CASRYRARGLDSNQPQHF.

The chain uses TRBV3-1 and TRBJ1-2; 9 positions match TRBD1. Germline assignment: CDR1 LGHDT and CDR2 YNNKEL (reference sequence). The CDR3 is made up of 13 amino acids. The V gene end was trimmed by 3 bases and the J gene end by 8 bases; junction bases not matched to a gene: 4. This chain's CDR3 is CASSQWTGEGYTF. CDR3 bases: TGTGCCAGCAGCCAGTGGACAGGGGAAGGCTACACCTTC.

CDR3 DNA: TGTGCCAGCAGCTTGACAGAAGATACGCAGTATTTT. This codes for CASSLTEDTQYF. The rearrangement links TRBV7-8 to TRBJ2-3, with a possible D match to TRBD1 (5 bases). The CDR3 is made up of 12 amino acids. From germline, CDR1 is SGHVS and CDR2 FQNEAQ. The V end was cut by 3 bases, the J end by 5 bases, with 6 bases between.

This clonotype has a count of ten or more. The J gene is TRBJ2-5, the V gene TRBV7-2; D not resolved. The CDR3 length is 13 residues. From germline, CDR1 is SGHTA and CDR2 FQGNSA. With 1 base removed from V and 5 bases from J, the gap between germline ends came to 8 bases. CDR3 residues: CASSLGVAETQYF. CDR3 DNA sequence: TGTGCCAGCAGCTTAGGCGTCGCGGAGACCCAGTACTTC.

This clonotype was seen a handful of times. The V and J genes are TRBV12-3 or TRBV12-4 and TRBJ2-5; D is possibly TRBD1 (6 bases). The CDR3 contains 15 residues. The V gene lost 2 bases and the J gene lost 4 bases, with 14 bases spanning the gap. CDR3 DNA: TGTGCCAGCAGTTTAATAGGACAGACGAGAGAGACCCAGTACTTC. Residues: CASSLIGQTRETQYF.

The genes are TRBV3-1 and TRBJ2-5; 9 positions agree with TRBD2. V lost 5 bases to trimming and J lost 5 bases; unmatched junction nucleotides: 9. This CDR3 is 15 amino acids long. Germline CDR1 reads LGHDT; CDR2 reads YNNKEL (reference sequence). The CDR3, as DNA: TGTGCCAGCAGCTACTATGGGACTAGCAAGGAGACCCAGTACTTC. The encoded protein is CASSYYGTSKETQYF.

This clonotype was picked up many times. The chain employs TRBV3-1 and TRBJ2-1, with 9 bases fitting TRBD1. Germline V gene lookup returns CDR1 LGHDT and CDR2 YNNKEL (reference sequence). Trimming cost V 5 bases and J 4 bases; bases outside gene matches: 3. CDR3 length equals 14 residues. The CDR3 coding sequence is TGTGCCAGCAGCTACGGGACAGGGTACAATGAGCAGTTCTTC. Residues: CASSYGTGYNEQFF.